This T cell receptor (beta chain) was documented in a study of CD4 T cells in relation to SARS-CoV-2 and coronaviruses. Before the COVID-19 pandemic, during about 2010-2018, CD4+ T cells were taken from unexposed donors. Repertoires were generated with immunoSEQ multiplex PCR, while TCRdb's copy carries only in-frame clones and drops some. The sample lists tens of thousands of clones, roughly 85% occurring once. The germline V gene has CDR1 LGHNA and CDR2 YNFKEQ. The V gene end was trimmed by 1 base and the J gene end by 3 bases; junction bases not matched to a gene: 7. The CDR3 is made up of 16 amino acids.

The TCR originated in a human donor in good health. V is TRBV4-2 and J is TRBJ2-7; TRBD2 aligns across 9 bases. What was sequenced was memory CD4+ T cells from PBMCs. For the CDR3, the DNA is TGTGCCAGCAGCCAAGGGGCTAGCGGGGCCCTCTACGAGCAGTACTTC. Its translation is CASSQGASGALYEQYF.